Listed below are T cell receptor beta chains from one sample, sequenced in a study of cytomegalovirus exposure and HLA in healthy donors. Profiling relied on immunoSEQ multiplex PCR, and the TCRdb table lists in-frame clones only, not all of them. The data show some 88,000 clones, 70% to 75% seen once. The material sequenced was PBMCs. The receptors were sampled from a woman between 18 and 29 years old in good health and CMV-seropositive. CDR3s include the opening cysteine and the closing phenylalanine or tryptophan. D genes are given only for firm matches. The size entry is marked missing in some rows and otherwise reads once, few, many or a size class.

>NA|NA|14|TRBJ2-3|TRBV4-3
CASSQEQNEDTQYF
TGCGCCAGCAGCCAAGAGCAGAATGAAGATACGCAGTATTTT
>TRBD1|NA|15|TRBJ1-1|TRBV4-3
CASSQVQGPNTEAFF
TGCGCCAGCAGCCAAGTACAGGGGCCGAACACTGAAGCTTTCTTT
>TRBD2|NA|16|TRBJ2-3|TRBV4-1
CASSQTLAGATDTQYF
TGCGCCAGCAGCCAAACCCTAGCGGGAGCAACAGATACGCAGTATTTT
>NA|NA|13|TRBJ2-2|TRBV5-8
CASSFQETGELFF
TGTGCCAGCAGCTTCCAGGAAACCGGGGAGCTGTTTTTT
>NA|NA|15|TRBJ2-5|TRBV4-2
CASSQEIGGQETQYF
TGTGCCAGCAGCCAAGAGATAGGGGGACAAGAGACCCAGTACTTC
>TRBD2|NA|18|TRBJ2-3|TRBV4-3
CASSQDNGPSGVPDTQYF
TGCGCCAGCAGCCAAGATAACGGGCCTAGCGGGGTCCCAGATACGCAGTATTTT
>NA|NA|14|TRBJ2-7|TRBV27
CATAGGTDRYEQYF
TGTGCCACCGCCGGCGGGACGGACCGCTACGAGCAGTACTTC
>NA|once|12|TRBJ1-3|TRBV6-5
CASSSQGNTIYF
TGTGCCAGCAGCTCTCAGGGAAACACCATATATTTT
>NA|NA|16|TRBJ2-1|TRBV7-6
CASSLATGTTYNEQFF
TGTGCCAGCAGCTTAGCCACCGGGACAACGTACAATGAGCAGTTCTTC
>NA|NA|16|TRBJ1-2|TRBV21-1
CASSKARQGGGYGYTF
TGTGCCAGCAGCAAAGCGCGACAGGGAGGAGGCTATGGCTACACCTTC
>NA|NA|14|TRBJ1-5|TRBV9
CASSKRDIQQPQHF
TGTGCCAGCAGCAAGCGGGACATACAGCAGCCCCAGCATTTT
>TRBD2|NA|17|TRBJ2-7|TRBV7-9
CASSPRGGTSGRYEQYF
TGTGCCAGCAGCCCCCGCGGGGGGACTAGCGGGAGATACGAGCAGTACTTC
>NA|NA|17|TRBJ2-3|TRBV7-3
CASSPRPSGTSTDTQYF
TGTGCCAGCAGCCCTCGGCCCAGCGGCACTAGCACAGATACGCAGTATTTT
>TRBD2|NA|18|TRBJ2-5|TRBV4-2
CASSQVELAGGGGETQYF
TGTGCCAGCAGCCAAGTGGAACTAGCGGGGGGGGGCGGGGAGACCCAGTACTTC
>NA|NA|15|TRBJ2-3|TRBV9
CASSGTGARGDTQYF
TGTGCCAGCAGCGGCACAGGGGCCCGGGGGGATACGCAGTATTTT
>TRBD1|NA|15|TRBJ1-6|TRBV28
CASSPRDRGNSPLHF
TGTGCCAGCAGTCCCCGGGACAGGGGGAATTCACCCCTCCACTTT
>TRBD2|NA|18|TRBJ2-7|TRBV28
CASSISGLAGPWNYEQYF
TGTGCCAGCAGCATCTCGGGACTAGCGGGCCCCTGGAATTACGAGCAGTACTTC
>TRBD2|few|18|TRBJ2-3|TRBV2
CASSDLSGRTSVLDTQYF
TGTGCCAGCAGTGATTTGAGCGGCAGGACTAGTGTATTGGATACGCAGTATTTT
>NA|NA|13|TRBJ1-5|TRBV6-5
CASSTMTGQPQHF
TGTGCCAGCAGTACCATGACAGGACAGCCCCAGCATTTT
>NA|NA|16|TRBJ2-1|TRBV7-9
CASSLDRGGIGREQFF
TGTGCCAGCAGCTTAGACCGGGGCGGGATCGGTCGTGAGCAGTTCTTC
>TRBD1|NA|16|TRBJ1-2|TRBV27
CASSFLTQGEIYGYTF
TGTGCCAGCAGTTTCCTTACCCAGGGGGAGATTTATGGCTACACCTTC
>NA|NA|15|TRBJ1-5|TRBV6-1
CASILTEKYNQPQHF
TGTGCCAGCATCCTGACAGAGAAATACAATCAGCCCCAGCATTTT
>NA|NA|15|TRBJ2-7|TRBV5-6
CASSPYGREFHEQYF
TGTGCCAGCAGCCCATACGGGAGAGAGTTCCACGAGCAGTACTTC
>TRBD2|few|13|TRBJ2-1|TRBV5-1
CASSPLTSVQQFF
TGCGCCAGCAGCCCCCTGACTAGCGTACAGCAGTTCTTC
>NA|NA|15|TRBJ2-3|TRBV27
CASSLSGGVRNTQYF
TGTGCCAGCAGTTTATCGGGGGGAGTGAGGAATACGCAGTATTTT
>NA|NA|16|TRBJ2-1|TRBV27
CASSFSSPSSYNEQFF
TGTGCCAGCAGTTTCAGCTCCCCTAGCTCCTACAATGAGCAGTTCTTC
>NA|NA|14|TRBJ1-1|TRBV5-4
CASRPQGIGTEAFF
TGTGCCAGCAGACCACAGGGAATTGGAACTGAAGCTTTCTTT
>NA|NA|15|TRBJ1-5|TRBV6-5
CASSYSIGRGQPQHF
TGTGCCAGCAGTTACTCGATAGGCAGGGGCCAGCCCCAGCATTTT
>NA|NA|16|TRBJ2-3|TRBV11-3
CASSLAGGRGTDTQYF
TGTGCCAGCAGCTTAGCCGGGGGTCGTGGCACAGATACGCAGTATTTT
>TRBD2|NA|16|TRBJ2-5|TRBV25-1
CASSVTSGGYVKTQYF
TGTGCCAGCAGTGTGACTAGCGGGGGGTACGTGAAGACCCAGTACTTC
>NA|NA|16|TRBJ2-3|TRBV11-2
CASSPRTGGPGDTQYF
TGTGCCAGCAGCCCAAGGACGGGGGGCCCCGGAGATACGCAGTATTTT
>NA|NA|13|TRBJ1-1|TRBV18
CASSRGMNTEAFF
TGTGCCAGCTCAAGGGGGATGAACACTGAAGCTTTCTTT
>NA|NA|10|TRBJ1-2|TRBV10-1
CASSGWANTF
TGCGCCAGCAGTGGGTGGGCGAACACCTTC
>TRBD1|NA|15|TRBJ1-3|TRBV18
CASSPLTGAGNTIYF
TGTGCCAGCTCACCACTCACAGGGGCCGGAAACACCATATATTTT
>NA|NA|16|TRBJ1-6|TRBV7-3
CASSLFNRVDNSPLHF
TGTGCCAGCAGCTTATTTAACAGGGTAGATAATTCACCCCTCCACTTT
>TRBD2|few|18|TRBJ2-4|TRBV5-4
CASSAGTSGTLAKNIQYF
TGTGCCAGCAGCGCCGGGACTAGCGGGACGCTAGCCAAAAACATTCAGTACTTC
>TRBD1|NA|17|TRBJ2-5|TRBV11-2
CASSLRLGTGGLETQYF
TGTGCCAGCAGCTTAAGACTCGGGACAGGGGGCTTGGAGACCCAGTACTTC
>NA|NA|17|TRBJ2-6|TRBV5-4
CASSLSGIRSGANVLTF
TGTGCCAGCAGCTTAAGCGGTATTCGCTCTGGGGCCAACGTCCTGACTTTC
>TRBD2|NA|14|TRBJ2-3|TRBV30
CALRLAGVIDTQYF
TGTGCCTTAAGACTAGCGGGAGTCATAGATACGCAGTATTTT
>TRBD1|few|13|TRBJ2-3|TRBV27
CASATGGTDTQYF
TGTGCCAGCGCGACAGGGGGCACAGATACGCAGTATTTT
>NA|NA|15|TRBJ2-1|TRBV9
CASSRDSSSSYEQFF
TGTGCCAGCAGTCGGGACTCTAGCTCATCCTATGAGCAGTTCTTC
>NA|few|16|TRBJ2-1|TRBV7-6
CASSASGAGASNEQFF
TGTGCCAGCAGCGCCTCTGGAGCGGGTGCGTCCAATGAGCAGTTCTTC